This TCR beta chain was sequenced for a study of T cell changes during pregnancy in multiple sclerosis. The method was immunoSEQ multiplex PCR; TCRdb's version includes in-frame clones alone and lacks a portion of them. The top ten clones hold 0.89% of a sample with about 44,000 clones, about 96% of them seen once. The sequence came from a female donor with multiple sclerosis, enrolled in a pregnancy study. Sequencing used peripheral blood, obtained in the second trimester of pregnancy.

CDR3 loop: CASSFGEKLFF. The CDR3 DNA sequence: TGTGCCAGCAGTTTCGGTGAAAAACTGTTTTTT. The chain couples TRBV27 to TRBJ1-4; D is uncertain. V was pared by 3 bases and J by 7 bases, with 3 bases between. CDR3 size: 11 residues. CDR1 is MNHEY, CDR2 SMNVEV, per germline (reference sequence).